This T cell receptor beta chain is from a study of T cells in Graves' hyperthyroidism and ophthalmopathy. Researchers took RNA transcripts and amplified the TCR beta CDR3 regions from them. The study used the HTBI primer set for a first-round RT-PCR of the TCR CDR3. TCRdb analysed the multiplex PCR reads with MiXCR anew, one entry per CDR3 protein. The table shows over 200,000 distinct CDR3 sequences, with about 14% occurring only once. This clonotype was counted only a few times. One junction end does not reproduce the germline sequence, and a read error may be involved. It was uncontrolled infection, other autoimmune disease, pregnancy or lactation that excluded patients. Each 10 ml fresh peripheral blood draw supplied the PBMCs. CDR1 and CDR2 from the germline V gene are SSHAT and FNYEAQ (reference sequence). The CDR3 is made up of 15 amino acids.

J is TRBJ2-2 and V is TRBV7-7; TRBD2 might be the D (5 bases). This sequence was found in a woman aged 40-49 years with Graves' hyperthyroidism that later progressed to Graves' ophthalmopathy. Sequencing input: blood. CDR3 protein: CASSPRGSIGGELFF. The DNA of the CDR3 is TGTGCTAGCAGCCCTAGAGGGTCTATTGGCGGGGAGCTGTTTTTT.